A selection of T cell receptor beta chains follows, all from one sample in a study of neoadjuvant anti-PD-1 for oral cavity cancer. TCRdb's table, derived via immunoSEQ multiplex PCR, lists solely in-frame clones and lacks some. Among some 33,000 clones, around four fifths were seen once, and the ten largest hold nearly 3.5%. Sequences were derived from PBMCs, sampled after nivolumab (anti-PD-1) treatment. Receptor source: a person aged 40 to 85 with oral cavity squamous cell carcinoma. Each CDR3 is given with its conserved first and last residue. D genes are given only for firm matches.

d_gene	len	v_gene	j_gene	CDR3aa
.	13	TRBV11-2	TRBJ2-7	CATTPTGPFKQYF
.	15	TRBV19	TRBJ1-6	CASSISGIYNSPLHF
.	14	TRBV7-2	TRBJ2-7	CASSSRDSRTEQYF
.	11	TRBV19	TRBJ1-5	CASSIGAAQHF
.	14	TRBV7-2	TRBJ1-2	CASSLKGTPHGYTF
.	12	TRBV13	TRBJ1-2	CASSAAFYGYTF
TRBD2	16	TRBV5-1	TRBJ2-5	CASSPAVVAGVETQYF
.	12	TRBV10-3	TRBJ2-5	CAIRGQSETQYF
.	16	TRBV5-5	TRBJ2-1	CASSLAVSYSYNEQFF
.	17	TRBV10-3	TRBJ1-5	CAISKSRRGFSNQPQHF
.	19	TRBV7-9	TRBJ1-2	CASSSQEVGVVFRATGYTF
.	16	TRBV4-1	TRBJ2-1	CASSRQQGKSYNEQFF
TRBD2	13	TRBV7-8	TRBJ2-1	CASSLAAYNEQFF
.	14	TRBV29-1	TRBJ2-3	CSVVPGSITDTQYF
.	17	TRBV4-3	TRBJ2-3	CASSQDLSRGAPDTQYF
TRBD1	15	TRBV7-3	TRBJ2-6	CASSSRQGGANVLTF
TRBD1	14	TRBV2	TRBJ1-4	CASRHRGYNEKLFF
TRBD1	14	TRBV2	TRBJ2-3	CASRGQGAVDTQYF
TRBD1	14	TRBV6-5	TRBJ2-7	CASSSRGHSYEQYF
.	15	TRBV28	TRBJ1-1	CASSGLVDMNTEAFF
.	13	TRBV7-9	TRBJ1-2	CASSLDEAPGYTF
.	14	TRBV10-1	TRBJ2-3	CATGSRLGIDTQYF
.	15	TRBV19	TRBJ1-5	CASSIREGRNQPQHF
.	16	TRBV30	TRBJ1-6	CAWSDKNRPENSPLHF
TRBD1	15	TRBV7-8	TRBJ1-1	CASSLEGTVNTEAFF
.	14	TRBV7-2	TRBJ1-1	CASSSAGQITEAFF
.	13	TRBV7-2	TRBJ2-4	CASVGAAKNIQYF
.	14	TRBV6-5	TRBJ1-2	CASSLSSRPGGYTF
.	14	TRBV28	TRBJ2-7	CASSFPSGAYEQYF
.	14	TRBV15	TRBJ2-3	CATAPRGAGDTQYF
.	14	TRBV25-1	TRBJ2-1	CASSGAGSNNEQFF
.	13	TRBV2	TRBJ2-3	CASSERTPRTQYF
TRBD1	18	TRBV28	TRBJ2-5	CASSFWGRQGRGKETQYF
TRBD1	14	TRBV19	TRBJ1-1	CASRGQAIGTEAFF
.	13	TRBV27	TRBJ1-1	CASSWEQNTEAFF